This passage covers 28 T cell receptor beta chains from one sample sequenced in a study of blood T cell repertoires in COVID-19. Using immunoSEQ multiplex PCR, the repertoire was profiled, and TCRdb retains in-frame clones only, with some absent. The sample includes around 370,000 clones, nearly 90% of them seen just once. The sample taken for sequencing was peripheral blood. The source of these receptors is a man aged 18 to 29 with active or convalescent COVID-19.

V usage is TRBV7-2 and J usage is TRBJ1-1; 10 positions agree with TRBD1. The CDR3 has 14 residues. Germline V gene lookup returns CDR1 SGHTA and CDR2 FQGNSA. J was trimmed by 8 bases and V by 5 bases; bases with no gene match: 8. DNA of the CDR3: TGTGCCAGCAGCCCACGGACAGGGGGAACCGAAGCTTTCTTT. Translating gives CASSPRTGGTEAFF.

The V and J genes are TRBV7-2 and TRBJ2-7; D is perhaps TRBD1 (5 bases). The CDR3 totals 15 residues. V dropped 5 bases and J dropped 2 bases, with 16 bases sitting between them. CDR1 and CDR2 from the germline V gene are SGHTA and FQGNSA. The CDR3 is CASSLRDQGPYEQYF. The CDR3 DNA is TGTGCCAGCAGCCTTAGAGATCAGGGCCCCTACGAGCAGTACTTC.

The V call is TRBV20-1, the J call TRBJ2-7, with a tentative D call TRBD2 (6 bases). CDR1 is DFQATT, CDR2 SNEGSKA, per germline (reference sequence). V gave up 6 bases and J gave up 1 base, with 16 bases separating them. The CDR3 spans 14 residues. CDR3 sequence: CSASPGLQSYEQYF. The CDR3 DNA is TGCAGTGCCAGTCCGGGACTCCAATCCTACGAGCAGTACTTC.

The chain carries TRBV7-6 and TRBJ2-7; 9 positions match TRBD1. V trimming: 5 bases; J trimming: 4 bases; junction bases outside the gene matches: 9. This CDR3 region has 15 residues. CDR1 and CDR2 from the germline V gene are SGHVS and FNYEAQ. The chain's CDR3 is CASSMGQGGSYEQYF. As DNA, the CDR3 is TGTGCCAGCAGCATGGGACAGGGAGGGTCTTACGAGCAGTACTTC.

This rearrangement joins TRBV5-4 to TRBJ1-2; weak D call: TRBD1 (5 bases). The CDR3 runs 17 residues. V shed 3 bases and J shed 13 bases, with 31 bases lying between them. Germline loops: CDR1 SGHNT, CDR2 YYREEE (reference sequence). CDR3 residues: CASSWWGGKGRDVYCTF. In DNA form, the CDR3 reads TGTGCCAGCAGCTGGTGGGGGGGAAAGGGGAGGGACGTTTATTGCACCTTC. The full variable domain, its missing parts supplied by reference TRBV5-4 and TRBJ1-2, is ETGVTQSPTHLIKTRGQQVTLRCSSQSGHNTVSWYQQALGQGPQFIFQYYREEENGRGNFPPRFSGLQFPNYSSELNVNALELDDSALYLCASSWWGGKGRDVYCTFGSGTRLTVV.

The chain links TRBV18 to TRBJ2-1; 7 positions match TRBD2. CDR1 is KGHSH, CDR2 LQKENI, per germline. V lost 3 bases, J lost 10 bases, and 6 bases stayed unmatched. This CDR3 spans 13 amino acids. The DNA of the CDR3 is TGTGCCAGCTCACCCCCGACCGGGGGGGAGCAGTTCTTC. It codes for CASSPPTGGEQFF.

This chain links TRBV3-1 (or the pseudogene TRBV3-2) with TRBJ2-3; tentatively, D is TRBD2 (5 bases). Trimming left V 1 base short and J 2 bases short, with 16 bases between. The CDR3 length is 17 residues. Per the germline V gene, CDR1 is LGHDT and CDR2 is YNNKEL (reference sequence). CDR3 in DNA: TGTGCCAGCAGCCAAGGTATGGAACGGGGATCCACAGATACGCAGTATTTT. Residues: CASSQGMERGSTDTQYF.

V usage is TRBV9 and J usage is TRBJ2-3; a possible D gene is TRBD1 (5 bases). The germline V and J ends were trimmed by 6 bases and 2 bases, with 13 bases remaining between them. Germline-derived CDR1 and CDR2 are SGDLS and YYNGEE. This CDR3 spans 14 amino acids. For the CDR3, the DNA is TGTGCCAGCACCTCCCAGGGCCCCACAGATACGCAGTATTTT. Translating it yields CASTSQGPTDTQYF.

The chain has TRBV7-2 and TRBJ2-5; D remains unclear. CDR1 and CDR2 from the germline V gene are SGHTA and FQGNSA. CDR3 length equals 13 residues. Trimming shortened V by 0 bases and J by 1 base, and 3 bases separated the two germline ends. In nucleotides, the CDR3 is TGTGCCAGCAGCTTAGCCCTCCAAGAGACCCAGTACTTC. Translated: CASSLALQETQYF. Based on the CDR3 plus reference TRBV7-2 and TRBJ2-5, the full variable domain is GAGVSQSPSNKVTEKGKDVELRCDPISGHTALYWYRQSLGQGLEFLIYFQGNSAPDKSGLPSDRFSAERTGGSVSTLTIQRTQQEDSAVYLCASSLALQETQYFGPGTRLLVL.

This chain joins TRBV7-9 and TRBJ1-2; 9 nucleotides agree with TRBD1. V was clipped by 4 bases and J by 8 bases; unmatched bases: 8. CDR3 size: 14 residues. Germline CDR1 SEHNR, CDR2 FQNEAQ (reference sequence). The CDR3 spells CASSSGQGSRGYTF. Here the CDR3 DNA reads TGTGCCAGCAGCTCGGGACAGGGATCGAGAGGCTACACCTTC.

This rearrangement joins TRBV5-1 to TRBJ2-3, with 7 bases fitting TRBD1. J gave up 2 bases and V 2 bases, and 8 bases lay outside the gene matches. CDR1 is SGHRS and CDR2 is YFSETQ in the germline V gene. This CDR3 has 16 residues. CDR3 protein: CASSFAGGQITDTQYF. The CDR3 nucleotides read TGCGCCAGCAGCTTCGCTGGGGGACAGATCACAGATACGCAGTATTTT.

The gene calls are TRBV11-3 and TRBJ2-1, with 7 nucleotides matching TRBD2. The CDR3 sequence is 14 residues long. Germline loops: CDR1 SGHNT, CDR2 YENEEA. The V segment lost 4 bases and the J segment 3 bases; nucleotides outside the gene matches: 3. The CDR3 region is CASSYRDYYNEQFF. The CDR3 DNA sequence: TGTGCCAGCAGCTACCGGGACTACTACAATGAGCAGTTCTTC.

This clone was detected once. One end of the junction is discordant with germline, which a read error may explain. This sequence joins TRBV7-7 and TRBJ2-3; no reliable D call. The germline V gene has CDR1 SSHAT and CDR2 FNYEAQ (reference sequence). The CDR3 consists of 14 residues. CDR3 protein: CASSLATGTDTQYF. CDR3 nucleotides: TGTGCTAGCAGCCTTGCAACGGGCACAGATACGCAGTATTTT.

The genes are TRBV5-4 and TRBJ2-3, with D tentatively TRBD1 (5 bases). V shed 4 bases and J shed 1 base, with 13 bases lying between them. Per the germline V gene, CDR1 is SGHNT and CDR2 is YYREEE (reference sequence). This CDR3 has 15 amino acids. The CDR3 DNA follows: TGTGCCAGCAGCCTCCGATGGACACGCACAGATACGCAGTATTTT. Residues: CASSLRWTRTDTQYF.

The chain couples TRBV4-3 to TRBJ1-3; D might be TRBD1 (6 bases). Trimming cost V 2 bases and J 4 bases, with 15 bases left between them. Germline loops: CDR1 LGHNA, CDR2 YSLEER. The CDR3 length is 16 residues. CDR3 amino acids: CASSQNIQGPGNTIYF. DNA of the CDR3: TGCGCCAGCAGCCAAAACATCCAGGGGCCCGGAAACACCATATATTTT.

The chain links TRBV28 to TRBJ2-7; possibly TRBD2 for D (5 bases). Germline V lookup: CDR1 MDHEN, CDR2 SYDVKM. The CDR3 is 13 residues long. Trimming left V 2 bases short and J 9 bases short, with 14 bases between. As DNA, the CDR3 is TGTGCCAGCAGTTTAATACGCGCCGCGGGGCAGTACTTC. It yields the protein CASSLIRAAGQYF.

The CDR3 nucleotides read TGTGCCAGCAGCTTAACAGGGGCAGATACGCAGTATTTT. Protein product: CASSLTGADTQYF. V and J are TRBV27 and TRBJ2-3, with 7 bases matching TRBD1. With V trimmed by 6 bases and J by 4 bases, 4 bases remained unmatched. The CDR3 is made up of 13 amino acids. CDR1 is MNHEY and CDR2 is SMNVEV in the germline V gene (reference sequence).

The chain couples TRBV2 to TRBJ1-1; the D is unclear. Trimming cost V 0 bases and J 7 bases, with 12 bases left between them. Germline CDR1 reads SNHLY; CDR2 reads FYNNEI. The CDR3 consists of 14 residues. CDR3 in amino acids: CASSEALSVGEAFF. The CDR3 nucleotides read TGTGCCAGCAGTGAAGCGCTGAGTGTTGGTGAAGCTTTCTTT. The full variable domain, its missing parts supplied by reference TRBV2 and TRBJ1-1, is EPEVTQTPSHQVTQMGQEVILRCVPISNHLYFYWYRQILGQKVEFLVSFYNNEISEKSEIFDDQFSVERPDGSNFTLKIRSTKLEDSAMYFCASSEALSVGEAFFGQGTRLTVV.

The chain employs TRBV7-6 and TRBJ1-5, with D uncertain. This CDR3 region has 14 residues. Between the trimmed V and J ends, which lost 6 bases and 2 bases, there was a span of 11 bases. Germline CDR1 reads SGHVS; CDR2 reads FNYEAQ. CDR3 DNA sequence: TGTGCCAGCAGTTGGGAAGCGGGCAATCAGCCCCAGCATTTT. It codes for CASSWEAGNQPQHF.

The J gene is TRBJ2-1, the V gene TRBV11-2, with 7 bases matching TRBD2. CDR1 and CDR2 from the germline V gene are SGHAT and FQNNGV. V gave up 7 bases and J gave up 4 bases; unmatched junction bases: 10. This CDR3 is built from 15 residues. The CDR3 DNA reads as TGTGCCAGCACCGAACCTAGCGGACCATACAATGAGCAGTTCTTC. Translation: CASTEPSGPYNEQFF.

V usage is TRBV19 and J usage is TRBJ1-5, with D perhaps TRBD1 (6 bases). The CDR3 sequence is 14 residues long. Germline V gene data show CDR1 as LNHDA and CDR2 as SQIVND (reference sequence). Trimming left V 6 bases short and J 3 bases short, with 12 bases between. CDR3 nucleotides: TGTGCCAGTAGCCTCAGGGGTAACAATCAGCCCCAGCATTTT. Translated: CASSLRGNNQPQHF.

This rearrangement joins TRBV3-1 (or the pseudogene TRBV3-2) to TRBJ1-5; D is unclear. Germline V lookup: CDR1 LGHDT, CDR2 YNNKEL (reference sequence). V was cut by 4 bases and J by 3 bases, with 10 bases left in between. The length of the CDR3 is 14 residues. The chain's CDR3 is CASSPTGYNQPQHF. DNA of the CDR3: TGTGCCAGCAGCCCCACGGGATACAATCAGCCCCAGCATTTT.

The DNA for the CDR3 is TGCGCCAGCAGCCGCGGACAGGGACCCGTCGATGAAGCTTTCTTT. Protein sequence: CASSRGQGPVDEAFF. The chain has TRBV4-1 and TRBJ1-1; the match to TRBD1 covers 8 bases. The CDR3 extends over 15 amino acids. CDR1 is MGHRA, CDR2 YSYEKL, per germline. V shed 4 bases and J 7 bases; nucleotides not matched to a gene: 11.

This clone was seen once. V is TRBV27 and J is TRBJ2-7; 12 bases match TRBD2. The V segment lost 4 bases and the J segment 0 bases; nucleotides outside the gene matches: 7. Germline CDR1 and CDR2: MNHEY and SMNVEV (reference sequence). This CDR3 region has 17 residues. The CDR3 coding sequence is TGTGCCAGCAGTTCAAGGGGACTAGCGGGCTCCTCCTACGAGCAGTACTTC. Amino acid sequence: CASSSRGLAGSSYEQYF.

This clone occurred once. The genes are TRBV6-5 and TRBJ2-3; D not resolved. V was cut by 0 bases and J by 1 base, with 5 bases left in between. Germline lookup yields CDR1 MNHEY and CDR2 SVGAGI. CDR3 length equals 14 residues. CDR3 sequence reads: CASSYSLRTDTQYF. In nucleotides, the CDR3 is TGTGCCAGCAGTTACTCCCTTCGCACAGATACGCAGTATTTT.

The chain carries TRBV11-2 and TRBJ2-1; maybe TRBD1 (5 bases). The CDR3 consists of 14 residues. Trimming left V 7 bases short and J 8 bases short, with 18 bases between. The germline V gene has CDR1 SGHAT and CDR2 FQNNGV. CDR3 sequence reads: CASTATRAHHEQFF. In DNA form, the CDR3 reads TGTGCCAGCACCGCGACCAGGGCGCATCATGAGCAGTTCTTC.

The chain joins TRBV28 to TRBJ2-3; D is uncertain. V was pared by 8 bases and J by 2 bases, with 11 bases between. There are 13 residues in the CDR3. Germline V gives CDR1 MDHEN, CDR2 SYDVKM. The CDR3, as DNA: TGTGCCAGCGGGCTCATGCCCACAGATACGCAGTATTTT. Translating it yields CASGLMPTDTQYF.

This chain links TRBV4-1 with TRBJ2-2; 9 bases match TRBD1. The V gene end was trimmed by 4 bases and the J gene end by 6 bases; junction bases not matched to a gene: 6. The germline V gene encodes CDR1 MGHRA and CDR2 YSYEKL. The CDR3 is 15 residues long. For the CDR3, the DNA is TGCGCCAGCAGCCTGGGGACAGGGTATCCCGGGGAGCTGTTTTTT. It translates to CASSLGTGYPGELFF.